One and the same sample provided the 32 T cell receptor beta chains below, sequenced in a study of shared clonotypes between healthy human individuals. Assay used: immunoSEQ multiplex PCR; TCRdb lists only in-frame clones, some missing. The sample records 1.5 million to 1.9 million clones, approximately 98% being singletons. The sequenced sample consisted of naive CD4+ T cells sorted from blood. The subset: CD45RA+ positively selected. These receptors all come from a man under 40 in good health.

The V call is TRBV15, the J call TRBJ2-3; a weak D match, TRBD1 (6 bases). Trimming cost V 1 base and J 1 base, with 12 bases left between them. CDR1 and CDR2 (germline): LNHNV, YYDKDF (reference sequence). The CDR3 totals 16 residues. Written as DNA, the CDR3 is TGTGCCACCAGCAGAGGGGGCAGGGGTGGCACAGATACGCAGTATTTT. It is translated as CATSRGGRGGTDTQYF.

In regard to this clone: Other DNA sequences in the same sample also yield this CDR3. This chain links TRBV5-4 with TRBJ2-3; 8 bases align to TRBD2. In germline, CDR1 is SGHNT, CDR2 YYREEE (reference sequence). Trimming cost V 4 bases and J 0 bases; bases outside gene matches: 4. CDR3 length: 15 residues. CDR3 region: CASSPLAGSTDTQYF. DNA of the CDR3: TGTGCCAGCAGCCCCCTAGCGGGTAGCACAGATACGCAGTATTTT. The full variable domain, in which reference TRBV5-4 and TRBJ2-3 provide the parts outside the CDR3, is ETGVTQSPTHLIKTRGQQVTLRCSSQSGHNTVSWYQQALGQGPQFIFQYYREEENGRGNFPPRFSGLQFPNYSSELNVNALELDDSALYLCASSPLAGSTDTQYFGPGTRLTVL.

A few counts support this clone. The rearrangement uses TRBV10-3 and TRBJ2-5; TRBD1 or TRBD2 may be the D gene (6 bases each). This CDR3 is 13 amino acids long. Germline-derived CDR1 and CDR2 are ENHRY and SYGVKD. V gave up 2 bases and J gave up 5 bases, with 9 bases separating them. The CDR3 DNA reads TGTGCCATCAGTGAGGGGGGGCAGGAGACCCAGTACTTC. It is translated as CAISEGGQETQYF.

V and J are TRBV14 and TRBJ2-7; D ambiguous. The V and J ends lost 4 bases and 0 bases respectively, with 7 bases between them. The CDR3 runs to 13 residues. Germline loops: CDR1 SGHDN, CDR2 FVKESK. The CDR3 protein is CASSLWASYEQYF. CDR3 coding DNA: TGTGCCAGCAGCCTATGGGCCTCCTACGAGCAGTACTTC.

This clone has just one count. The genes are TRBV7-9 and TRBJ1-5; D is unresolved. The CDR3 loop spans 14 amino acids. Germline values: CDR1 SEHNR, CDR2 FQNEAQ (reference sequence). The ends were cut back, 2 bases at V and 4 bases at J, with 9 bases in the middle. CDR3 amino acids: CASSLTGRNQPQHF. Here the CDR3 DNA reads TGTGCCAGCAGCTTAACGGGGAGGAATCAGCCCCAGCATTTT.

V gene TRBV28 combines with J gene TRBJ2-7; TRBD2 aligns across 7 bases. This CDR3 is 14 amino acids long. From germline, CDR1 is MDHEN and CDR2 SYDVKM. The V and J ends lost 4 bases and 7 bases, in that order; junction bases with no gene match: 10. The CDR3 nucleotides are TGTGCCAGCAGTTCGCGGGAGCTATTCAGGGAGCAGTACTTC. Translated: CASSSRELFREQYF.

J is TRBJ1-3 and V is TRBV2; 8 bases are a match to TRBD1. Germline values: CDR1 SNHLY, CDR2 FYNNEI. The CDR3 runs to 15 residues. With 3 bases clipped from V and 2 bases from J, the junction kept 3 bases outside the gene matches. CDR3 coding DNA: TGTGCCAGCAGTGACGCAGGGGGCACTGGAAACACCATATATTTT. Amino acids: CASSDAGGTGNTIYF.

The rearrangement links TRBV20-1 to TRBJ1-1; D is unclear. Trimming removed 6 bases at V and 6 bases at J, with 11 bases between. CDR1 and CDR2 from the germline V gene are DFQATT and SNEGSKA (reference sequence). This CDR3 is 11 amino acids long. The CDR3 spells CSALRRAEAFF. CDR3 DNA: TGCAGTGCCCTTCGGAGGGCTGAAGCTTTCTTT.

For this clone: Mismatch with germline at one junction end may stem from a read error. The chain has TRBV2 and TRBJ1-4; 7 bases fit TRBD1. This CDR3 region has 15 residues. The germline gives CDR1 SNHLY, CDR2 FYNNEI. CDR3 DNA: TGTACCAGCAGTGAAGACAGGGAAATAGTGGAAAAACTGTTTTTT. Protein sequence: CTSSEDREIVEKLFF.

The chain recombines TRBV27 with TRBJ1-4, with 7 bases that match TRBD1. The CDR3 spans 14 residues. The V gene's germline CDR1 is MNHEY and CDR2 SMNVEV (reference sequence). The trim removed 3 bases at V and 8 bases at J, leaving 6 bases unmatched. For the CDR3, the DNA is TGTGCCAGCAGTTTGGGACAGTGGGGGGAAAAACTGTTTTTT. Its protein is CASSLGQWGEKLFF.

The rearrangement links TRBV19 to TRBJ2-7, with D possibly TRBD2 on 6 matching bases. The V end lost 4 bases, the J end lost 5 bases, and 6 bases lay between the germline ends. The CDR3 sequence is 11 residues long. Germline CDR1 is LNHDA and CDR2 is SQIVND (reference sequence). The CDR3 reads CASSRTNEQYF. Here the CDR3 DNA reads TGTGCCAGTAGTAGGACTAACGAGCAGTACTTC.

The rearrangement links TRBV28 to TRBJ1-1; no clear D. The ends were cut back, 2 bases at V and 3 bases at J, with 13 bases in the middle. This CDR3 has 15 amino acids. Germline-derived CDR1 and CDR2 are MDHEN and SYDVKM. CDR3 residues: CASSLLFRGDTEAFF. CDR3 bases: TGTGCCAGCAGTTTACTGTTCCGGGGTGACACTGAAGCTTTCTTT.

The V and J genes are TRBV4-1 and TRBJ1-2, with D possibly TRBD1 on 5 matching bases. The germline V gene has CDR1 MGHRA and CDR2 YSYEKL. Trimming stripped 6 bases from V and 4 bases from J, with 18 bases between. The CDR3 is made up of 15 amino acids. For the CDR3, the DNA is TGCGCCAGCAGTCGCCCCCGAGGGGATGGCTATGGCTACACCTTC. It is translated as CASSRPRGDGYGYTF.

The gene calls are TRBV19 and TRBJ2-7, with 9 positions matching TRBD1. V dropped 4 bases and J dropped 6; count of bases not matched to a gene: 7. Germline CDR1 LNHDA, CDR2 SQIVND (reference sequence). The CDR3 contains 14 residues. DNA of the CDR3: TGTGCCAGTAGTACGGGGACAGGGTTGATCGAGCAGTACTTC. It codes for CASSTGTGLIEQYF.

The V call is TRBV19, the J call TRBJ2-7, with 12 bases aligning to TRBD2. This CDR3 spans 18 amino acids. Germline-derived CDR1 and CDR2 are LNHDA and SQIVND (reference sequence). V was pared by 5 bases and J by 0 bases, with 11 bases of the junction left unmatched. CDR3 bases: TGTGCCAGTAGTGTTGGACTAGCGGGAACTAGGAGCTCCTACGAGCAGTACTTC. This encodes CASSVGLAGTRSSYEQYF.

The chain recombines TRBV27 with TRBJ2-1; TRBD2 aligns across 10 bases. The CDR3 consists of 17 residues. Germline CDR1 is MNHEY and CDR2 is SMNVEV (reference sequence). The V segment lost 2 bases and the J segment 5 bases; nucleotides outside the gene matches: 9. CDR3 DNA: TGTGCCAGCAGTTTAAAGCCGCCGGGACTAGCGCACAATGAGCAGTTCTTC. Translation gives CASSLKPPGLAHNEQFF.

This clone was found once. The rearrangement uses TRBV7-9 and TRBJ2-2; D is unresolved. This CDR3 is 14 amino acids long. The germline V and J ends were trimmed by 1 base and 4 bases, with 7 bases remaining between them. The V gene's germline CDR1 is SEHNR and CDR2 FQNEAQ (reference sequence). For the CDR3, the DNA is TGTGCCAGCAGCTTAGTGAAGGGCACCGGGGAGCTGTTTTTT. Its protein is CASSLVKGTGELFF.

This clone has a handful of counts. The same CDR3 is also encoded by other DNA sequences in this sample. The CDR3 loop is CASSPAGELFF. CDR3 sequence (DNA): TGTGCCAGCAGCCCCGCGGGGGAGCTGTTTTTT. The genes are TRBV11-2 and TRBJ2-2; no clear D. V dropped 5 bases and J dropped 8 bases, with 6 bases sitting between them. The CDR3 contains 11 residues. Germline CDR1 is SGHAT and CDR2 is FQNNGV.

CDR3: CASSIESVTNTQYF. In DNA, the CDR3 is TGTGCCAGTAGTATAGAGTCAGTGACGAATACGCAGTATTTT. The rearrangement joins TRBV19 to TRBJ2-3; D unresolved. This CDR3 has 14 residues. CDR1 and CDR2 from the germline V gene are LNHDA and SQIVND (reference sequence). Trimming cost V 0 bases and J 7 bases, with 11 bases left between them. The variable domain in full, completed from reference TRBV19 and TRBJ2-3, reads DGGITQSPKYLFRKEGQNVTLSCEQNLNHDAMYWYRQDPGQGLRLIYYSQIVNDFQKGDIAEGYSVSREKKESFPLTVTSAQKNPTAFYLCASSIESVTNTQYFGPGTRLTVL.

In DNA form, the CDR3 reads TGCGCCAGCACCAATGTGGGACGACTAGCGGGAGGCACAGATACGCAGTATTTT. Translating gives CASTNVGRLAGGTDTQYF. The chain carries TRBV5-1 and TRBJ2-3; 12 nucleotides match TRBD2. In germline, CDR1 is SGHRS, CDR2 YFSETQ. The CDR3 is 18 amino acids. Trimming at V came to 6 bases and at J to 1 base, leaving 12 bases not matched to a gene. Together with reference TRBV5-1 and TRBJ2-3, the CDR3 gives the full variable domain: KAGVTQTPRYLIKTRGQQVTLSCSPISGHRSVSWYQQTPGQGLQFLFEYFSETQRNKGNFPGRFSGRQFSNSRSEMNVSTLELGDSALYLCASTNVGRLAGGTDTQYFGPGTRLTVL.

This clone appeared once. The V call is TRBV11-2, the J call TRBJ2-1, with 12 bases identical to TRBD2. Germline CDR1 is SGHAT and CDR2 is FQNNGV. V gave up 5 bases and J gave up 7 bases; unmatched junction bases: 12. This CDR3 region has 17 residues. The CDR3 loop is CASSHSLLAGGSNEQFF. The CDR3 DNA follows: TGTGCCAGCAGCCACTCCCTACTAGCGGGAGGTAGTAATGAGCAGTTCTTC.

V is TRBV30 and J is TRBJ2-7; 9 bases align to TRBD1. V lost 5 bases and J lost 5; bases outside the gene matches: 13. CDR3 length equals 15 residues. The germline V gene has CDR1 GTSNPN and CDR2 SVGIG (reference sequence). This chain's CDR3 is CAWGGSGTGYHEQYF. CDR3 bases: TGTGCCTGGGGGGGTTCCGGGACAGGGTACCACGAGCAGTACTTC.

J is TRBJ2-1 and V is TRBV9, with TRBD2 as a possible D gene (6 bases). This CDR3 comprises 15 residues. The germline V gene encodes CDR1 SGDLS and CDR2 YYNGEE. The ends were cut back, 4 bases at V and 1 base at J, with 12 bases in the middle. The CDR3 here is CASSPRLVSYNEQFF. The CDR3 DNA reads TGTGCCAGCAGCCCCAGACTAGTTTCCTACAATGAGCAGTTCTTC.

V gene TRBV9 combines with J gene TRBJ2-5; 7 nucleotides match TRBD1. The J segment lost 3 bases and the V segment lost 0 bases, leaving 11 bases of the junction unmatched. The CDR3 totals 17 residues. Germline V gene sequence: CDR1 SGDLS, CDR2 YYNGEE. As DNA, the CDR3 is TGTGCCAGCAGCGTAGACCCGGCAGGGGGAGTTGAAGAGACCCAGTACTTC. Its protein is CASSVDPAGGVEETQYF.

This clone was found once. The chain recombines TRBV18 with TRBJ2-7, with TRBD1 matching over 10 bases. Germline-derived CDR1 and CDR2 are KGHSH and LQKENI. CDR3 size: 15 residues. V lost 3 bases to trimming and J lost 5 bases; unmatched junction nucleotides: 7. DNA of the CDR3: TGTGCCAGCTCACCGCGGACAGGGGGTGATCACGAGCAGTACTTC. It specifies CASSPRTGGDHEQYF.

This chain links TRBV5-6 with TRBJ2-1; tentatively, D is TRBD1 (5 bases). Trimming left V 1 base short and J 2 bases short, with 13 bases between. This CDR3 is 16 amino acids long. Germline loops: CDR1 SGHDT, CDR2 YYEEEE. The CDR3 region is CASSLMVGDPYNEQFF. CDR3 DNA sequence: TGTGCCAGCAGCTTGATGGTAGGGGATCCCTACAATGAGCAGTTCTTC.

J is TRBJ2-2 and V is TRBV7-2, with a weak D call TRBD1 (5 bases). Trimming took off 5 bases at V and 4 bases at J, with 20 bases between the two ends. Germline lookup yields CDR1 SGHTA and CDR2 FQGNSA. CDR3 size: 17 residues. CDR3 protein: CASSPQGLPLGTGELFF. The CDR3 DNA follows: TGTGCCAGCAGCCCCCAGGGTCTTCCTTTGGGCACCGGGGAGCTGTTTTTT.

The rearrangement links TRBV9 to TRBJ2-7; no clear D. Germline V gene lookup returns CDR1 SGDLS and CDR2 YYNGEE. The CDR3 loop spans 16 amino acids. V was clipped by 0 bases and J by 0 bases, with 13 bases between them. The CDR3 DNA follows: TGTGCCAGCAGCGTAGGGATCCAGAGTCGCTCCTACGAGCAGTACTTC. Translation gives CASSVGIQSRSYEQYF.

CDR3 DNA: TGCAGCGTGCTCCGGGACAGGGGTTACAATGAGCAGTTCTTC. It yields the protein CSVLRDRGYNEQFF. The V and J genes are TRBV29-1 and TRBJ2-1; TRBD1 agrees at 10 bases. Germline CDR1 is SQVTM and CDR2 is ANQGSEA. The CDR3 covers 14 residues. The V and J ends lost 6 bases and 4 bases, in that order; junction bases with no gene match: 6.

The V and J genes are TRBV11-2 and TRBJ2-1; no definite D call. The CDR3 spans 16 residues. The germline gives CDR1 SGHAT, CDR2 FQNNGV. V was clipped by 2 bases and J by 5 bases, with 16 bases between them. CDR3 nucleotides: TGTGCCAGCAGCTTAAGGGTTTTTTCGTCTGACAATGAGCAGTTCTTC. Protein sequence: CASSLRVFSSDNEQFF.

The chain employs TRBV5-1 and TRBJ1-4; TRBD1 might be the D (6 bases). The CDR3 runs 15 residues. Trimming cost V 4 bases and J 6 bases, with 16 bases left between them. Germline CDR1 SGHRS, CDR2 YFSETQ. In nucleotides, the CDR3 is TGCGCCAGCAGCCCCTTGGGGGGGCCGGATGAAAAACTGTTTTTT. Translating it yields CASSPLGGPDEKLFF.

The rearrangement links TRBV6-5 to TRBJ1-3; TRBD1 agrees at 7 bases. The germline V gene encodes CDR1 MNHEY and CDR2 SVGAGI. This CDR3 spans 15 amino acids. J gave up 4 bases and V 10 bases, and 13 bases lay outside the gene matches. The CDR3 sequence: CATLSMGQIGNTIYF. CDR3 DNA: TGTGCCACCTTGTCGATGGGACAGATCGGAAACACCATATATTTT.